The present entry profiles one T cell receptor (beta chain) with its context. This clonotype was seen at least ten times. Its target antigen remains unknown. Per-base qualities were not stored, and no clone one base away is much larger. The listed sequencing device is Illumina HiSeq 2000. Multiplex PCR amplification was used to build the TCR beta chain libraries. High-throughput sequencing was used to analyze the amplified TCR beta chain products. TCRdb itself trimmed the public reads at Q25 with fastp, ran MiXCR and retained productive beta chains. Every entry covers one CDR3 protein and lists the most common genes and DNA from its rows. Within this sample are about 19,000 distinct CDR3 sequences, with around two fifths of them counted one time only. The top ten clones comprise under 25% of the sample. These data are taken from a study of breast tumors, draining lymph nodes, adjacent tissues (dated by TCRdb to 2016 to 2018). A note on the overall study: TCR beta repertoires were compared across tumor, adjacent nontumor tissue and axillary lymph nodes obtained from breast cancer patients. The study was designed to assess the relationships and possible T-cell exchange between tumor, surrounding tissue and draining lymph node repertoires in human breast cancer.

On the study overall, not on this receptor specifically: The data were considered consistent with most tumor T cells being derived from the lymph node and subsequently expanding within tumor tissue. Tumor T-cell repertoires showed less diversity than lymph node repertoires and more diversity than nontumor tissue repertoires, and tumor T-cell repertoires showed preferential V and J gene usage. The conclusion that tumor T cells originate in lymph nodes was presented as consistent with a hypothesis rather than as directly demonstrated. The similarity between tumor and nontumor tissue repertoires was significantly greater in luminal-like breast cancer than in basal-like breast cancer.

The source is a female donor with breast cancer. Some clones in this sample may be carry-over from other donors' samples. The sample comprised breast tumor tissue.

The CDR3 region: CASSRDLAGTDTQYF. At the DNA level, the sequence is TGTGCCAGCAGTCGGGACCTCGCCGGCACAGATACGCAGTATTTT. This chain joins TRBV12-3 or TRBV12-4 to TRBJ2-3; the D element might be TRBD1 or TRBD2, as each aligns at 5 bases. Trimming at the junction amounts to 5 bases on V and 1 base on J, and the germline ends lie 13 bases apart. The CDR3 runs 15 residues from the cysteine to the phenylalanine. Kept here is only the CDR3 DNA, which spans 45 bases and is read in frame from base 1.